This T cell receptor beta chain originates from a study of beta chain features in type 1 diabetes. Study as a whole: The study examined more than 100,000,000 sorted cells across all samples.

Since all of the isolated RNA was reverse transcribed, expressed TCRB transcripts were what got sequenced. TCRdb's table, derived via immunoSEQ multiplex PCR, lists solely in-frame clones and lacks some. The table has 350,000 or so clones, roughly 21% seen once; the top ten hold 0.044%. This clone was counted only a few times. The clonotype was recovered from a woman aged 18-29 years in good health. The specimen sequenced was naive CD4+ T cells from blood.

CDR3 sequence reads: CASSLEGARNIQYF. CDR3 nucleotide sequence: TGTGCCAGCAGTTTAGAGGGGGCGCGAAACATTCAGTACTTC. The chain carries TRBV6-1 and TRBJ2-4, with 7 bases lining up with TRBD1. This CDR3 has 14 amino acids. The V gene's germline CDR1 is MNHNS and CDR2 SASEGT. V lost 5 bases to trimming and J lost 6 bases; unmatched junction nucleotides: 7.